Included here is one TCR beta chain sequence, with context. Its target is not known. These data belong to a study of T cell repertoires in cytomegalovirus infection. The wider study: Use of recently identified HLA-C-restricted and well-studied HLA-B-restricted CMV epitopes was part of the study. Signatures in public TCR beta sequences pointed to both CMV infection and matching HLA type.

Overall study findings and caveats: HLA-C-restricted TCR beta clonotypes specific for CMV led the ex vivo response.

There are 16 residues in the CDR3. CDR1 and CDR2 (germline): DFQATT, SNEGSKA (reference sequence). Trimming pared 6 bases from V and 1 base from J, leaving 19 bases between. TCRdb reanalysed the reads using MiXCR and keeps one entry per CDR3 protein. Of fewer than 350,000 distinct CDR3 sequences listed, approximately 32% are singletons. V usage is TRBV20-1 and J usage is TRBJ1-3; a possible D gene is TRBD1 (5 bases). Sequences were derived from cultured PBMCs, sampled from culture after CMV antigen stimulation. The clonotype comes from a human donor in good health (CMV status not recorded). Some clones in this sample may be carry-over from other donors' samples. In nucleotides, the CDR3 is TGCAGTGCCCTGGGGGAAGGAAGTTCTTCTGGAAACACCATATATTTT. Translating gives CSALGEGSSSGNTIYF.